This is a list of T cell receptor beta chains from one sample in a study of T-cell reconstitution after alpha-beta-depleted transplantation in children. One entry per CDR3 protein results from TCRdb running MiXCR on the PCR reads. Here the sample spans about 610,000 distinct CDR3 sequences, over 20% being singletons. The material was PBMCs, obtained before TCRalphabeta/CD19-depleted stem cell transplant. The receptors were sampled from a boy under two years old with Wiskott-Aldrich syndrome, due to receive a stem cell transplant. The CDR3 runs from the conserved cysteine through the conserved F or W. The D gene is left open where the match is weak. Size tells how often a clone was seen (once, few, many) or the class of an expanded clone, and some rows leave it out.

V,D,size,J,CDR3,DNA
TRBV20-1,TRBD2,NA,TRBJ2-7,CSASYIAGVIYEQYF,TGCAGTGCTAGTTACATAGCGGGAGTAATTTACGAGCAGTACTTC
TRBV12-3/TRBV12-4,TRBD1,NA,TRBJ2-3,CASRTDRVLDTQYF,TGTGCCAGCAGAACGGACAGGGTGTTAGATACGCAGTATTTT
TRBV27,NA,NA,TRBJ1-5,CASSFMSGGNQPQHF,TGTGCCAGCAGTTTTATGTCGGGGGGCAATCAGCCCCAGCATTTT
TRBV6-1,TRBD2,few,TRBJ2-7,CASRGDTSGTSYEQYF,TGTGCCAGCAGAGGGGACACTAGCGGAACCTCCTACGAGCAGTACTTC
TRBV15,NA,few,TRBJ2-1,CASRSSSTSYNEQFF,TGTGCCAGCAGAAGTAGCTCAACCTCCTACAATGAGCAGTTCTTC
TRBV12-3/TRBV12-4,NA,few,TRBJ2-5,CASSLIVGGPETQYF,TGTGCCAGCAGTTTGATAGTGGGAGGTCCGGAGACCCAGTACTTC
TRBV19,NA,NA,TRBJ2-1,CASSIYGNRHNEQFF,TGTGCCAGTAGTATCTACGGGAATAGGCACAATGAGCAGTTCTTC
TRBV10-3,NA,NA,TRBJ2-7,CAISCSGRQGFSEQYF,TGTGCCATCAGCTGCTCCGGGCGCCAAGGGTTCTCCGAGCAGTACTTC
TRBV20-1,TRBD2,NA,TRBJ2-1,CSARALAGGPWNEQFF,TGCAGTGCTAGAGCCTTAGCGGGAGGGCCATGGAATGAGCAGTTCTTC
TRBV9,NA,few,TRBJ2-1,CASRQDSSSYNEQFF,TGTGCCAGCAGGCAAGACAGCAGCTCCTACAATGAGCAGTTCTTC
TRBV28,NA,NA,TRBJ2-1,CASSSKRIYNEQFF,TGTGCCAGCAGTTCTAAGCGGATCTACAATGAGCAGTTCTTC
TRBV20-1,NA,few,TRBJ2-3,CSARVRVREADTQYF,TGCAGTGCTAGAGTACGGGTCAGGGAGGCAGATACGCAGTATTTT
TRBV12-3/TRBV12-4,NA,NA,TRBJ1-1,CASGKAPYVVAFF,TGTGCCAGCGGCAAAGCCCCGTATGTCGTAGCTTTCTTT
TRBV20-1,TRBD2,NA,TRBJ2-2,CSARDLLAGANTGELFF,TGCAGTGCTAGGGACTTACTAGCGGGCGCGAACACCGGGGAGCTGTTTTTT
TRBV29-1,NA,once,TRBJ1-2,CSVDSGGRGPNGYTF,TGCAGCGTTGACTCTGGCGGCAGGGGTCCGAACGGCTACACCTTC
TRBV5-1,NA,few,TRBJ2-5,CASSFFTSRDQETQYF,TGCGCCAGCAGCTTTTTTACTAGCCGAGACCAAGAGACCCAGTACTTC
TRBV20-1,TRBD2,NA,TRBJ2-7,CSARGTSVYYEQYF,TGCAGTGCTCGGGGGACTAGCGTTTACTACGAGCAGTATTTC
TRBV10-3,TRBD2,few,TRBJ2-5,CAISEPRGAGGGETQYF,TGTGCCATCAGTGAGCCGCGTGGAGCGGGAGGCGGGGAGACCCAGTACTTC
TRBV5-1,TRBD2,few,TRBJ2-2,CASSSTGTTTGELFF,TGCGCCAGCAGCTCCACCGGGACTACCACCGGGGAGCTGTTTTTT
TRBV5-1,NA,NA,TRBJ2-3,CASSVGESTDTQYF,TGCGCCAGCAGCGTGGGAGAAAGCACAGATACGCAGTATTTT
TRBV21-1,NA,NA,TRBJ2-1,CASSIIYNEQFF,TGTGCCAGCAGCATCATCTACAATGAGCAGTTCTTC
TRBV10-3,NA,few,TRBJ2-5,CAINSGREETQYF,TGTGCCATCAATTCGGGACGGGAAGAGACCCAGTACTTC
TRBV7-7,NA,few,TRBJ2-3,CASSPGESSTDTQYF,TGTGCCAGCAGCCCGGGGGAGTCTAGCACAGATACGCAGTATTTT
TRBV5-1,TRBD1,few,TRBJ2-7,CASSPAQGQGYEQYF,TGCGCCAGCAGCCCGGCCCAGGGACAGGGCTACGAGCAGTACTTC
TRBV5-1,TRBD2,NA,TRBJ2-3,CASSSGTSGSSTDTQYF,TGCGCCAGCAGCTCCGGGACTAGCGGGAGTAGCACAGATACGCAGTATTTT
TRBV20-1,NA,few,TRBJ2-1,CSAGGRTEQFF,TGCAGTGCTGGGGGGAGAACTGAGCAGTTCTTC
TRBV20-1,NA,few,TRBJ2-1,CSARDPLARYNEQFF,TGCAGTGCTAGAGATCCACTAGCACGTTACAATGAGCAGTTCTTC
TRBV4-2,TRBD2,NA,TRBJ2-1,CASSQGTGTNNEQFF,TGTGCCAGCAGCCAAGGAACCGGGACTAACAATGAGCAGTTCTTC
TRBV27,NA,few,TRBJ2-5,CASSFTPGETQYF,TGTGCCAGCAGTTTTACCCCGGGGGAGACCCAGTACTTC
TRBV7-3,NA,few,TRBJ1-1,CASSLGIHAEAFF,TGTGCCAGCAGCTTGGGGATTCACGCTGAAGCTTTCTTT
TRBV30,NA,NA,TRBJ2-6,CAWSYRISGANVLTF,TGTGCCTGGAGCTACAGGATCTCTGGGGCCAACGTCCTGACTTTC
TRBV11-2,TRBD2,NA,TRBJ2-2,CASSIRNLFGTSSTNTGELFF,TGTGCCAGCAGCATCCGGAATCTATTCGGGACTAGCAGCACGAACACCGGGGAGCTGTTTTTT
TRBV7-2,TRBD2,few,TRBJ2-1,CASSLTSGHSYNEQFF,TGTGCCAGCAGCTTGACTAGCGGGCACTCCTACAATGAGCAGTTCTTC
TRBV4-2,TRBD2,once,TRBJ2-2,CASLPGTSGTRGKTGELFF,TGTGCCAGCCTCCCTGGGACTAGCGGGACCAGGGGAAAGACCGGGGAGCTGTTTTTT
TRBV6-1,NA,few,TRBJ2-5,CASSETREETQYF,TGTGCCAGCAGTGAGACGAGGGAAGAGACCCAGTACTTC
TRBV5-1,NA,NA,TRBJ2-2,CASSSLGGTGELF,TGCGCCAGCAGCTCCCTGGGCGGCACCGGGGAGCTGTTT
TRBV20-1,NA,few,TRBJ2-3,CSARDQGSSDTQYF,TGCAGTGCTAGAGATCAGGGTTCGTCAGATACGCAGTATTTT
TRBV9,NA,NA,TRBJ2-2,CASSVLAVERGELFF,TGTGCCAGCAGCGTATTAGCGGTAGAGCGGGGGGAGCTGTTTTTT
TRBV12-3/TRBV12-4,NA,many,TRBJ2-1,CASSLTGNNEQFF,TGTGCCAGCAGTTTAACAGGGAACAATGAGCAGTTCTTC
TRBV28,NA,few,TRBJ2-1,CASRTSGAEEQFF,TGTGCCAGCAGGACTAGTGGGGCGGAGGAGCAGTTCTTC
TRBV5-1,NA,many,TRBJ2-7,CASRKFQDPAYEQYF,TGCGCCAGCAGGAAGTTTCAGGACCCAGCCTACGAGCAGTACTTC
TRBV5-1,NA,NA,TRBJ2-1,CASRGTSSYNEQFF,TGCGCCAGCAGAGGGACGAGCTCCTACAATGAGCAGTTCTTC
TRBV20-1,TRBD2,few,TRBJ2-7,CSARDPGTRYYEQYF,TGCAGTGCTAGAGACCCCGGGACTAGGTATTACGAGCAGTACTTC
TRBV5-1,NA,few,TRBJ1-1,CASSVETLNTEAFF,TGCGCCAGCAGCGTTGAGACTTTGAACACTGAAGCTTTCTTT
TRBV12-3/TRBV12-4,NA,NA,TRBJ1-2,CASSDRVSTGYTF,TGTGCCAGCAGTGACCGGGTCTCGACAGGCTACACCTTC
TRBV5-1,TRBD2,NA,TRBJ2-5,CASSLGQREGRETQYF,TGCGCCAGCAGCTTGGGGCAGCGGGAGGGCCGAGAGACCCAGTACTTC
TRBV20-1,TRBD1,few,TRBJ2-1,CSARQGTSYNEQFF,TGCAGTGCTCGACAGGGGACTTCCTACAATGAGCAGTTCTTC
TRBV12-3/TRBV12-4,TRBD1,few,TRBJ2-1,CASSAGQGYYNEQFF,TGTGCCAGCAGTGCCGGACAGGGATACTACAATGAGCAGTTCTTC
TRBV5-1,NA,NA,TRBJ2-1,CASSLALRPTFYEQFF,TGCGCCAGCAGCTTGGCCCTCCGACCCACCTTCTATGAGCAGTTCTTC
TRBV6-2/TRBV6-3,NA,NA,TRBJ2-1,CASTNGGFEQFF,TGTGCCAGCACCAATGGGGGGTTTGAGCAGTTCTTC
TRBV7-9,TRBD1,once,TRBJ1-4,CASSPEDRGRAEKLFF,TGTGCCAGCAGCCCCGAGGACAGGGGGCGAGCTGAAAAACTGTTTTTT
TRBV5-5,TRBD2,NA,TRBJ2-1,CASSLIAGAGNEQFF,TGTGCCAGCAGCTTAATAGCGGGAGCGGGGAATGAGCAGTTCTTC
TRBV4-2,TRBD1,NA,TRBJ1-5,CASSQGRDREYQPQHF,TGTGCCAGCAGCCAAGGTAGGGACAGAGAATATCAGCCCCAGCATTTT
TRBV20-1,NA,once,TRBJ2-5,CSARDLGRSETQYF,TGCAGTGCTAGAGACCTCGGCAGGTCGGAGACCCAGTACTTC
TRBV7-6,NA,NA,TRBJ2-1,CASSLIWARDLYNEQFF,TGTGCCAGCAGCTTAATTTGGGCGCGGGACCTTTACAATGAGCAGTTCTTC
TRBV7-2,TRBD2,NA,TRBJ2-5,CASSLVPGTSRETQYF,TGTGCCAGCAGCTTAGTTCCCGGGACTAGCCGGGAGACCCAGTACTTC
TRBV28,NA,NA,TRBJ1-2,CASSFRRHASFYGYTF,TGTGCCAGCAGTTTCCGGCGACACGCCTCCTTCTATGGCTACACCTTC
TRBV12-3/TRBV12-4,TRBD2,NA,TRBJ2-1,CASSFLAGVGGNEQFF,TGTGCCAGCAGTTTCTTGGCGGGAGTGGGTGGGAATGAGCAGTTCTTC
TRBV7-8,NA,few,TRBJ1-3,CASSLGDWRNTIYF,TGTGCCAGCAGCTTAGGGGATTGGAGAAACACCATATATTTT